Detailed here is one T cell receptor beta chain. The antigen is undetermined. The sample comes from a study of OX40 agonist ivuxolimab in advanced cancers. Study-level points and caveats: Specificity for antigen went undetermined in the expanded peripheral T cells. Partial responders dosed at 0.1-3.0 mg/kg displayed clonal expansion ranking among the lowest.

Produced via immunoSEQ multiplex PCR; TCRdb's table is partial and in-frame only. The sample lists about 32,000 clones, roughly four fifths occurring once. With V trimmed by 1 base and J by 5 bases, 6 bases remained unmatched. The germline V gene has CDR1 SGHAT and CDR2 FQNNGV. The CDR3 runs to 15 residues. Specimen: CD4+ or CD8+ T cells sorted from blood, collected in a trial of the OX40 agonist ivuxolimab. The rearrangement joins TRBV11-2 to TRBJ2-5; 8 bases map to TRBD1. This sequence was found in an adult with an advanced solid tumor such as melanoma, head and neck, liver or kidney cancer. CDR3 coding DNA: TGTGCCAGCAGCTTAGTCGCAGGGGGCGTCGAGACCCAGTACTTC. It encodes CASSLVAGGVETQYF.